This record looks at one TCR beta chain sequence and its context. In its sample, this clone was seen a few times. What antigen it recognizes has not been identified. No base-level quality is on record; no much larger clone is a single base apart. The cohort consisted of 670 or so healthy bone marrow donors. Cohort members were all nominally healthy when sampled, although unrecorded immune exposures were likely present. The donor was CMV seronegative and belonged to the group of 352 seronegative cohort members. Every donor gave a peripheral blood sample, and the peripheral blood mononuclear cells from that sample were used for TCR beta sequencing. Genomic DNA extraction from the blood cell samples was performed with the Qiagen DNeasy Blood Extraction Kit. The library was made by the immunoSEQ multiplex PCR assay. A mixture of 60 forward primers for TCR Vbeta segments and 13 reverse primers for TCR Jbeta segments was used in the multiplex PCR. Amplification of the CDR3 region of rearranged TCR beta genes was performed with a multiplex PCR assay on genomic DNA. The amplified TCR beta libraries were sequenced on the Illumina HiSeq System as 87-base-pair reads. The paper's processing steps were these. A later analysis counted approximately 76 million unique TCR beta chains across the 666 repertoires, and roughly 10 million of these chains were shared by at least two donors. To remove PCR and sequencing errors, raw reads were error-corrected and collapsed into unique sequences using a nearest-neighbor algorithm that merged closely related sequences. V, D and J gene segments were assigned by aligning CDR3 sequences to IMGT reference sequences. Each retained sequence needed at least a six-nucleotide match to both a V gene segment and a J gene segment. A rearrangement was called productive if the CDR3 had no stop codons and remained in frame with V and J, and every other rearrangement was called non-productive. CDR3 was defined by IMGT convention, running from the second conserved V-encoded cysteine to the conserved J-encoded phenylalanine. In an earlier analysis of around 600 of the donors, sequences lacking an unambiguous match to a single V gene segment were excluded. An earlier analysis of approximately 590 of the donors classified V segments as functional when productive rearrangements were above 56.7% and as segregating when the standard deviation between donors was above 5%. A statistical classification framework was developed to diagnose cytomegalovirus status using the catalog of TCR beta chain sequences. In a later analysis, V and J genes were assigned by comparing TCR nucleotide sequences against IMGT/GENE-DB human TR gene sequences. Using the TCRdist pipeline, a later analysis assigned CDR3 sequences along with most-parsimonious VDJ recombination scenarios. In a later analysis, each TCR beta chain was defined by its CDR3 amino acid sequence together with its V-gene family, and reads lacking a unique V-gene family were excluded. A later analysis removed 550 to 650 highly shared, low-generation-probability nucleotide sequences to deal with suspected cross-contamination and a sequencing artifact. In a later analysis, a clonal expansion index was calculated for each public chain from normalized within-repertoire ranks of inferred template counts. In a later analysis, generation probabilities were computed using a VDJ recombination model fitted to out-of-frame rearrangements, and the results were checked against IGoR. A later analysis scored TCR-TCR, TCR-HLA and TCR-CMV co-occurrence with hypergeometric tests, applying a repertoire-size bias correction to TCR pairs. To estimate false discovery rates, a later analysis permuted the HLA or CMV assignments 20 times. In a later analysis, co-occurring TCRs were grouped using DBSCAN, with TCRdist sequence similarity added in when clustering inside HLA-allele-positive subsets. Repertoires with fewer than 30,000 or more than 120,000 public chains, plus five repertoires with anomalous nucleotide sharing, were excluded from co-occurrence clustering. This immuneACCESS table, as held by TCRdb, lists in-frame sequences with V and J called but not all clones. Of the missing ones, under half trace to an unresolved V gene in checked studies; the others have no known cause. V and J calls and clone size follow that table, whereas D and trimming were derived from the DNA. Recorded for this sample are about 160,000 clones; over 80% of them occurred a single time. Roughly 1.5% of the sample comes from the top ten.

This specimen comes from a study of cytomegalovirus exposure and HLA in healthy donors (dated by TCRdb to about 2017). A note on the overall study: According to an earlier analysis of several hundred of the donors, roughly 180 million T cells yielded roughly 110 million unique TCR beta sequences and about 300 Gb of sequence data. An early release that covered about 600 HLA-typed donors contained about 290 gigabases of sequencing data and tens of millions of unique TCR sequences. The genetic ancestry cluster associated with self-reported Caucasian donors included approximately 85% of the roughly 400 genotyped donors. The aim of the study was to test whether cataloging public T cell receptors could identify signatures of past pathogen exposure. The T cell repertoires of about 700 subjects were profiled by immunosequencing and related to cytomegalovirus serostatus. A separate validation cohort of over a hundred different subjects was used in addition to the roughly 700-subject first cohort. To predict cytomegalovirus infection status, the study combined high-throughput TCR immunosequencing, statistical association of individual TCRs with disease status, and machine learning. In a later analysis, previously published TCR beta repertoires from some 640 donors were re-analyzed and high-resolution HLA genotyping was added so that TCR occurrence patterns could be studied. Rather than drawing on any new phenotypic data, the later analysis identified candidate immune exposures from TCR beta sequences and the way those sequences occurred across donors. An earlier analysis of fewer than 700 of the donors applied high-throughput TCR beta sequencing to assess whether each TCR beta V gene segment acted as functional or pseudogenic. Donor age, sex, ethnicity and CMV serostatus were compiled together with the repertoire data. A later genetic analysis used genome-wide SNP genotypes for about 65% of the 666 donors, treating that subset as a discovery cohort. All discovery cohort repertoires had been generated on a single sequencing platform. Both class I and class II loci were covered by HLA typing, at four-digit resolution. The number of typed donors differed by locus: 629-630 for A, B, C, DRB1 and DQB1; 500 to 550 for DQA1; some 590 for DPA1; and around 470 for DPB1. A handful of DR-DQ haplotypes were handled as single units for association and clustering because linkage in the cohort was strong. On average, roughly 240,000 unique TCR beta nucleotide sequences were sequenced per donor among about 400 genotyped donors of the cohort, with 15% to 20% of those sequences being non-productive. The full study reports these points: The cohort was sequenced for TCR beta chains only, and without alpha or paired-chain data the features that could be detected were limited. In a later analysis, several top co-occurrence clusters were reported to appear linked to parvovirus B19, influenza, CMV and Epstein-Barr virus. According to the authors, the approach could potentially be generalized to other disease states and immunological phenotypes. A later genetic analysis reported fewer N-insertions in productive TCRs among donors in an Asian-associated ancestry cluster than the roughly 620-donor mean. Over 15 rarely observed V segments, including chromosome 9 orphons, were excluded from the earlier analysis of several hundred of the donors because counts were too low. When HLA alleles, especially DR and DQ, strongly co-occurred, TCR associations were difficult to assign to individual alleles. An association between a missense DCLRE1C variant and V-gene and J-gene trimming of TCR beta chains was found in a later genetic analysis and replicated in an independent cohort. The study listed 150 to 200 TCR beta chains as associated with cytomegalovirus. An earlier analysis of around 600 of the donors showed that most TCR beta V segments appeared in productive rearrangements either about 90% or about 30% of the time, which broadly matched IMGT annotations. A later analysis associated some 17,000 TCR beta sequences with specific HLA alleles at a false discovery rate of 0.05. Immune exposure information for the cohort was limited to CMV serostatus. In both the original and validation cohorts, the classifier was reported to diagnose cytomegalovirus status with high specificity and sensitivity. In a later analysis, TCR association rates were found to vary across HLA loci, with the most associated TCRs seen for DRB1 alleles and the fewest for HLA-C alleles. A later analysis found that most CMV-associated TCR beta chains appeared HLA-restricted, with HLA associations seemingly driven largely by CMV exposure. Three of the identified cytomegalovirus-associated TCR beta chains were confirmed in vitro to be specific for cytomegalovirus antigens. Most TCR sequences were observed very rarely across donors, whereas some public TCRs were present in many individuals. Presence/absence analyses assumed roughly uniform sequencing depth across donors, an assumption that may not hold. Correlated functional status among segregating V segments might be attributable to linkage disequilibrium, but an unknown experimental factor could not be ruled out. In a later analysis, HLA-associated TCR beta chains were found to be more clonally expanded and to have lower generation probabilities than equally common non-associated chains. A further reported finding was that TCR beta sequences accurately predicted the HLA-A and HLA-B alleles for most subjects in the first cohort. A cluster of highly shared sequence variants was judged likely to represent a technical artifact of the sequencing pipeline. Because some donors lacked HLA typing at each locus, the association tests relied only on the typed subset.

The TCR originated in a woman between 18 and 29 years old in good health and CMV-seronegative. The sequenced material came from PBMCs.

The CDR3 region: CASSLALSGGADEQFF. The DNA sequence is as follows: TGCGCCAGCAGCTTGGCCCTCAGCGGGGGGGCAGATGAGCAGTTCTTC. Recombination joined TRBV5-1 with TRBJ2-1; TRBD2 matches 10 bases in the middle. Taken from cysteine to phenylalanine, the CDR3 has 16 residues. Only the CDR3 region is kept as DNA, spanning 48 bases read in frame from base 1. From a lookup of the germline V gene, CDR1 and CDR2 are SGHRS and YFSETQ. For this chain, trimming is 0 bases at the V end and 8 bases at the J end, and the number of junction bases without a gene match is 8.